This T cell receptor (beta chain) was sequenced during a study of blood T cell repertoires in COVID-19 (dated by TCRdb to about 2020). Turning to the overall study: Collaborator samples came from the United States, Italy and Spain and covered acute and convalescent phases of COVID-19. The sample metadata nearly always contained a de-identified subject ID, COVID-19 status, age in years and sex. Deeply sampled blood TCRbeta repertoires from subjects exposed to, actively infected with, or recovered from COVID-19 were included in the dataset. Samples came from the ongoing ImmuneRACE study (first 160 participants) plus 1,254 subjects from 6 global collaborators. A freely available public database, intended as a resource for researchers studying the immune response to SARS-CoV-2, is where the repertoires were released. Where available, HLA class I and class II types were taken from metadata supplied by the sample provider and were not determined by assay-based typing. The prospective study material was composed of cDNA or gDNA derived from T cells, B-cell-depleted T cells, or PBMCs.

As regards this clone: The antigen it binds to is not known. The sample holds no much larger clone one base away, and base qualities are not on file.

Each collaborating institution followed its own protocols to collect whole blood in K2EDTA tubes. For TCRbeta analysis, collaborator samples were shipped as frozen whole blood, as isolated PBMCs, or as DNA extracted from either sample type. General findings and caveats noted by the study authors: How much clinical and demographic metadata was included differed by source and by participant, and the metadata was provided uncurated.

TCRbeta CDR3 regions were amplified from genomic DNA using the immunoSEQ Assay, a bias-controlled multiplex PCR. From the authors' description of their analysis: Within the assay, amplification of reference gene primers was used to estimate how many nucleated cells each sample contained. Sequence reads were collapsed and filtered to measure the absolute abundance of every unique TCRbeta CDR3 rearrangement. For each sample, productive Simpson clonality was calculated as the square root of Simpson's diversity index over productive rearrangements. TCRdb re-hosts the immuneACCESS table, in-frame sequences only. Its copies lack some clones; in the studies checked, an unresolved V gene accounts for under half of them, and the cause for the rest is not known. V, J and clone size reflect that table, while D and trimming were determined from the DNA. The sample profile shows approximately 160,000 clones; 90% of them were found once. The ten most abundant clones make up 18% of the sample.

The CDR3 starts with the cysteine, ends with the phenylalanine, and has 17 residues. Of all the DNA, just the CDR3 is kept, 51 bases in frame from base 1. CDR1 and CDR2 (SGHDT, YYEEEE) derive from the germline V gene. V and J are trimmed by 3 bases and 5 bases, and the gene matches miss 16 bases of the junction. This receptor was identified in a man in his fifties or sixties with active or convalescent COVID-19. The sample comprised peripheral blood. The sequence is built from TRBV5-6 and TRBJ2-7, with 8 bases in between that match TRBD1. The CDR3 region reads CASSSRTGNPSGDEQYF. The DNA sequence is as follows: TGTGCCAGCAGCTCCAGGACAGGGAACCCGTCGGGGGACGAGCAGTACTTC. The full variable domain, with segments outside the CDR3 supplied by the reference TRBV5-6 and TRBJ2-7 proteins, appears as DAGVTQSPTHLIKTRGQQVTLRCSPKSGHDTVSWYQQALGQGPQFIFQYYEEEERQRGNFPDRFSGHQFPNYSSELNVNALLLGDSALYLCASSSRTGNPSGDEQYFGPGTRLTVT.